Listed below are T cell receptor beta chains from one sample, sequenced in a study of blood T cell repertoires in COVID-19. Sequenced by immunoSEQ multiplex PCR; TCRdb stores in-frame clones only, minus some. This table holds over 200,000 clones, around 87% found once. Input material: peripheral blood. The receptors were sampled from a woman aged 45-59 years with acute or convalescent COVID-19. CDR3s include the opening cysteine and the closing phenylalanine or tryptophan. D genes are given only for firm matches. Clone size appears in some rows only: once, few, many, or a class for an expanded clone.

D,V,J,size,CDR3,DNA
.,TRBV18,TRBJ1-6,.,CASSPPLGPISVYSPLHF,TGTGCCAGCTCACCACCGCTGGGCCCGATAAGTGTTTATTCACCCCTCCACTTT
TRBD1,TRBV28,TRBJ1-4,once,CASGDRRSEKLFF,TGTGCCAGCGGGGACAGGCGAAGTGAAAAACTGTTTTTT
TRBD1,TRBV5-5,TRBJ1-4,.,CASSWGQGGTNEKLFF,TGTGCCAGCAGCTGGGGACAGGGAGGAACTAATGAAAAACTGTTTTTT
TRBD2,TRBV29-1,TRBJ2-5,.,CSVARTSGRETQYF,TGCAGCGTTGCAAGGACTAGCGGGAGGGAGACCCAGTACTTC
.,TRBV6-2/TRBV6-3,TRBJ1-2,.,CASSQGTSYGYTF,TGTGCCAGCAGCCAAGGGACATCCTATGGCTACACCTTC
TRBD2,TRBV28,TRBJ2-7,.,CASSIAGGSYEQYF,TGTGCCAGCAGTATAGCGGGAGGCTCCTACGAGCAGTACTTC
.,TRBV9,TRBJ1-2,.,CASSVGGTANYGYTF,TGTGCCAGCAGCGTCGGCGGGACCGCTAACTATGGCTACACCTTC
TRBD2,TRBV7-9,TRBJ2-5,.,CASSSTSPGLADLETQYF,TGTGCCAGCAGCTCCACAAGTCCGGGACTAGCGGATTTGGAGACCCAGTACTTC
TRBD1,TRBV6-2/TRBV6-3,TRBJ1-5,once,CASSYSQGAGNQPQHF,TGTGCCAGCAGTTACTCGCAGGGGGCTGGCAATCAGCCCCAGCATTTT
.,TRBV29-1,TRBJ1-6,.,CSVGAGFDSPLHF,TGCAGCGTTGGAGCCGGGTTTGATTCACCCCTCCACTTT
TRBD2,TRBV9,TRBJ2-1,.,CASSVGLLAGEEEQFF,TGTGCCAGCAGCGTAGGGCTACTAGCGGGAGAGGAGGAGCAGTTCTTC
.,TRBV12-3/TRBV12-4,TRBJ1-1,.,CASSWSGNTEAFF,TGTGCCAGCAGTTGGTCGGGGAACACTGAAGCTTTCTTT
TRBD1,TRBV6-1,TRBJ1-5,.,CASSGSHRGRVQPQHF,TGTGCCAGCAGTGGTTCCCACAGGGGGCGCGTCCAGCCCCAGCATTTT
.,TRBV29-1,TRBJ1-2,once,CSVDSGFDGYTF,TGCAGCGTTGATTCAGGTTTTGATGGCTACACCTTC
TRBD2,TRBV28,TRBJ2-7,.,CASSFQTSFSYEQYF,TGTGCCAGCAGTTTCCAGACTAGCTTCTCCTACGAGCAGTACTTC
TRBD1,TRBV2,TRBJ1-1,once,CASRRTGGRTEAFF,TGTGCCAGCAGGCGGACAGGGGGCAGAACTGAAGCTTTCTTT
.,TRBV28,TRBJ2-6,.,CASSPDSSGANVLTF,TGTGCCAGCAGTCCCGACAGCTCTGGGGCCAACGTCCTGACTTTC
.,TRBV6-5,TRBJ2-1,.,CASSYIGGNEQFF,TGTGCCAGCAGTTACATTGGGGGGAATGAGCAGTTCTTC
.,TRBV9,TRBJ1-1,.,CASSPSSYTEAFF,TGTGCCAGCAGCCCATCCAGTTACACTGAAGCTTTCTTT
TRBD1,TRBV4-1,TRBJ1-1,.,CASSRDRAQGNTEAFF,TGCGCCAGCAGCCGGGACAGGGCCCAGGGGAACACTGAAGCTTTCTTT
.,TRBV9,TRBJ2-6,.,CASSGGRSGANVLTF,TGTGCCAGCAGCGGTGGGAGGTCTGGGGCCAACGTCCTGACTTTC
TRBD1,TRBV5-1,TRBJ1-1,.,CASSLDGQGITEAFF,TGCGCCAGCAGCTTGGACGGACAGGGAATCACTGAAGCTTTCTTT
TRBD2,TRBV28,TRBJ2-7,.,CASRTTSGSYEQYF,TGTGCCAGCAGAACAACTAGCGGGAGTTACGAGCAGTACTTC
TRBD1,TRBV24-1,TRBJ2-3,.,CATSDNPGTGDSTDTQYF,TGTGCCACCAGTGATAATCCCGGGACAGGGGATAGCACAGATACGCAGTATTTT
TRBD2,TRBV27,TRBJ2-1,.,CASSFFPSGTYNEQFF,TGTGCCAGCAGTTTTTTTCCTAGCGGGACTTACAATGAGCAGTTCTTC
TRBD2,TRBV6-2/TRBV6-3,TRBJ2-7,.,CASSLTSGISGDEQYF,TGTGCCAGCAGTTTAACTAGCGGGATCTCGGGGGACGAGCAGTACTTC
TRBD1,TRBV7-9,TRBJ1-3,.,CASSLVPARTGVGNTIYF,TGTGCCAGCAGCTTAGTCCCTGCCAGGACAGGGGTAGGCAACACCATATATTTT
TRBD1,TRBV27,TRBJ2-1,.,CASRTGSSYNEQFF,TGTGCCAGCAGGACAGGGAGCTCCTACAATGAGCAGTTCTTC
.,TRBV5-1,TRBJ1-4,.,CASSLGPGVDEKLFF,TGCGCCAGCAGCTTGGGTCCAGGGGTAGATGAAAAACTGTTTTTT
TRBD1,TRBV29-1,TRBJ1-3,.,CSVEATGNGNTIYF,TGCAGCGTTGAAGCGACAGGGAATGGAAACACCATATATTTT
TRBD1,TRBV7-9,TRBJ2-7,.,CASSEGQRFYEQYF,TGTGCCAGCAGCGAGGGACAGAGATTCTACGAGCAGTACTTC
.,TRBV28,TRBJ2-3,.,CASRPDRATDTQYF,TGTGCCAGCAGACCGGACAGAGCCACAGATACGCAGTATTTT
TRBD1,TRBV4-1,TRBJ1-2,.,CASSQADRAVNGYTF,TGCGCCAGCAGCCAAGCGGACAGGGCTGTCAATGGCTACACCTTC
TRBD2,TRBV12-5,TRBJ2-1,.,CASGFIGTSGRYNEQFF,TGTGCTAGTGGTTTCATCGGGACTAGCGGGAGATACAATGAGCAGTTCTTC
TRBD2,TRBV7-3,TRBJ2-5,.,CASSLNSGGETQYF,TGTGCCAGCAGCTTAAATTCGGGAGGGGAGACCCAGTACTTC
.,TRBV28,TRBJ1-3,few,CASSFRGARGNTIYF,TGTGCCAGCAGTTTCCGGGGGGCGCGTGGAAACACCATATATTTT
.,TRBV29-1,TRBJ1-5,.,CSVVKGNSNQPQHF,TGCAGCGTTGTAAAGGGGAATAGCAATCAGCCCCAGCATTTT
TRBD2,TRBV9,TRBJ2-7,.,CASSVAPLAGDDEQYF,TGTGCCAGCAGCGTAGCCCCCCTAGCGGGAGACGATGAGCAGTACTTC
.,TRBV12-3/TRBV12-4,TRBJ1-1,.,CASSKTQGTEAFF,TGTGCCAGCAGTAAAACGCAGGGAACTGAAGCTTTCTTT
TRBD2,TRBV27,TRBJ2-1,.,CASSLSVGGYNEQFF,TGTGCCAGCAGTTTATCTGTGGGAGGGTACAATGAGCAGTTCTTC
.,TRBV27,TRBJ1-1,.,CASSLDYLVVKRGTEAFF,TGTGCCAGCAGTTTAGATTATTTGGTAGTCAAAAGGGGGACTGAAGCTTTCTTT
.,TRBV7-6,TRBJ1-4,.,CASSAYRVKELFF,TGTGCCAGCAGCGCCTACAGGGTGAAGGAACTGTTTTTT